The 3 T cell receptor beta chains reported below all come from one sample, sequenced in a study of T cells after yellow fever vaccination. MiXCR, applied by TCRdb to the 5' RACE reads, yields one record per CDR3 protein. The sample lists tens of thousands of distinct CDR3 sequences, roughly 7.4% seen once, with 41% in the top ten. Here the sequenced sample was CD8+ T cells sorted from PBMCs, taken on the day of the yellow fever booster vaccination. The receptors were gathered from a man aged 25 to 40 who received the YFV17D yellow fever vaccine.

This clonotype was counted only a few times. The chain combines TRBV27 with TRBJ2-7, with 7 bases fitting TRBD1. This CDR3 spans 17 amino acids. The germline V gene encodes CDR1 MNHEY and CDR2 SMNVEV (reference sequence). With 4 bases clipped from V and 1 base from J, the junction kept 13 bases outside the gene matches. The CDR3 nucleotides read TGTGCCAGCAGTTCCCTCGGAAGGCAGGGGGTGTCCTACGAGCAGTACTTC. Amino acids: CASSSLGRQGVSYEQYF.

In its sample, this clonotype was seen many times. This rearrangement joins TRBV7-2 to TRBJ2-4; TRBD2 matches at 16 bases. This CDR3 has 16 amino acids. Looked up from germline, CDR1 is SGHTA and CDR2 is FQGNSA. V gave up 9 bases and J gave up 7 bases; unmatched junction bases: 9. The CDR3 nucleotides are TGTGCCAGTCAGGGACTAGCGGGAGGGCTAGGGAACATTCAGTACTTC. It yields the protein CASQGLAGGLGNIQYF.

The chain recombines TRBV7-8 with TRBJ2-7; D call uncertain. Trimming took 8 bases from V and 0 from J, leaving 14 bases between them. Germline values: CDR1 SGHVS, CDR2 FQNEAQ. CDR3 size: 14 residues. This chain's CDR3 is CASGPGLGSYEQYF. The CDR3 DNA sequence: TGTGCCAGCGGCCCCGGGCTAGGCTCCTACGAGCAGTACTTC. The full variable domain, completed using reference TRBV7-8 and TRBJ2-7, is GAGVSQSPRYKVAKRGQDVALRCDPISGHVSLFWYQQALGQGPEFLTYFQNEAQLDKSGLPSDRFFAERPEGSVSTLKIQRTQQEDSAVYLCASGPGLGSYEQYFGPGTRLTVT.